The 19 T cell receptor beta chains presented below share a single source sample, sequenced in a study of siplizumab effects on memory and regulatory T cells. Assay: immunoSEQ multiplex PCR; the TCRdb copy retains only in-frame clones and omits some. Of tens of thousands of clones detected, approximately 96% appear once; the ten largest clones hold about 0.1%. The source material was naive CD8+ T cells sorted from blood. The receptors were sampled from a human donor in good health.

The chain is built from TRBV5-4 and TRBJ2-7; D gene unclear. V shed 7 bases and J shed 1 base, with 15 bases lying between them. The CDR3 is 14 residues long. The germline CDR1 and CDR2 sequences are SGHNT and YYREEE (reference sequence). This CDR3 is CASEQIGSSYEQYF. Here the CDR3 DNA reads TGTGCCAGCGAACAAATTGGTTCATCCTACGAGCAGTACTTC.

This chain uses TRBV6-5 with TRBJ2-7; 7 bases agree with TRBD2. CDR3 size: 13 residues. The ends lost 10 bases at V and 2 bases at J; junction bases unmatched: 8. The germline V gene has CDR1 MNHEY and CDR2 SVGAGI. The CDR3 DNA is TGTGCCACCCTCGGGGGGTTCCCCTACGAGCAGTACTTC. Amino acids: CATLGGFPYEQYF.

This chain joins TRBV7-3 and TRBJ2-7, with D perhaps given as TRBD1 or TRBD2 (5 bases each). CDR1 and CDR2 (germline): SGHTA, FQGTGA. CDR3 length equals 15 residues. The ends were cut back, 0 bases at V and 2 bases at J, with 11 bases in the middle. CDR3 residues: CASSLTGDPTYEQYF. In DNA, the CDR3 is TGTGCCAGCAGCTTAACGGGGGATCCGACCTACGAGCAGTACTTC.

CDR3 coding DNA: TGTGCCAGCAGCTTAGCGCCTGGCTACACAGATACGCAGTATTTT. Translating gives CASSLAPGYTDTQYF. This chain links TRBV7-6 with TRBJ2-3; D is unresolved. Between the trimmed V and J ends, which lost 0 bases and 2 bases, there was a span of 9 bases. This CDR3 spans 15 amino acids. The germline gives CDR1 SGHVS, CDR2 FNYEAQ.

The V and J genes are TRBV27 and TRBJ2-2, with D perhaps TRBD2 (7 bases). The V gene's germline CDR1 is MNHEY and CDR2 SMNVEV (reference sequence). The CDR3 spans 17 residues. Trimming shortened V by 2 bases and J by 4 bases, and 17 bases separated the two germline ends. CDR3 region: CASSLVGGPGGTGELFF. Written as DNA, the CDR3 is TGTGCCAGCAGTTTAGTTGGGGGCCCGGGGGGCACCGGGGAGCTGTTTTTT.

This rearrangement joins TRBV19 to TRBJ1-2; 9 bases align to TRBD1. The V gene end was trimmed by 2 bases and the J gene end by 4 bases; junction bases not matched to a gene: 2. The V gene's germline CDR1 is LNHDA and CDR2 SQIVND (reference sequence). The length of the CDR3 is 14 residues. The CDR3 spells CASSITGGIYGYTF. The CDR3, as DNA: TGTGCCAGTAGTATAACAGGGGGCATCTATGGCTACACCTTC. Variable domain in full (rest from reference TRBV19 and TRBJ1-2): DGGITQSPKYLFRKEGQNVTLSCEQNLNHDAMYWYRQDPGQGLRLIYYSQIVNDFQKGDIAEGYSVSREKKESFPLTVTSAQKNPTAFYLCASSITGGIYGYTFGSGTRLTVV.

The rearrangement joins TRBV10-2 to TRBJ1-2; D is ambiguous. The CDR3 has 14 residues. Trimming cost V 4 bases and J 3 bases, with 12 bases left between them. Per the germline V gene, CDR1 is WSHSY and CDR2 is SAAADI. The CDR3, as DNA: TGCGCCAGCAGTGGTCTTGATAACTACTATGGCTACACCTTC. Its protein product is CASSGLDNYYGYTF.

This chain joins TRBV5-4 and TRBJ2-1, with D perhaps TRBD2 (5 bases). The CDR3 sequence is 13 residues long. Germline CDR1 reads SGHNT; CDR2 reads YYREEE (reference sequence). V was clipped by 4 bases and J by 3 bases, with 8 bases between them. The CDR3 sequence: CASSGRDYNEQFF. The CDR3 coding sequence is TGTGCCAGCAGCGGCCGGGACTACAATGAGCAGTTCTTC.

This chain links TRBV4-3 with TRBJ2-1; 13 positions match TRBD2. There are 16 residues in the CDR3. Germline assignment: CDR1 LGHNA and CDR2 YSLEER. V lost 0 bases and J lost 7; bases outside the gene matches: 3. The CDR3 region is CASSQDRTSGGNEQFF. The DNA for the CDR3 is TGCGCCAGCAGCCAAGATAGGACTAGCGGGGGAAATGAGCAGTTCTTC.

This clone has only one observation. V gene TRBV11-2 combines with J gene TRBJ1-5; D may be TRBD1 (5 bases). Germline loops: CDR1 SGHAT, CDR2 FQNNGV. This CDR3 has 15 amino acids. Between the trimmed V and J ends, which lost 1 base and 9 bases, there was a span of 16 bases. The CDR3 spells CASSLGGGETRPQHF. The CDR3 coding sequence is TGTGCCAGCAGCTTAGGCGGAGGGGAGACGAGGCCCCAGCATTTT.

The chain recombines TRBV27 with TRBJ2-7, with 8 bases matching TRBD1. The CDR3 runs 13 residues. Trimming took 1 base from V and 5 from J; bases not matched to a gene: 1. Looked up from germline, CDR1 is MNHEY and CDR2 is SMNVEV (reference sequence). The CDR3 reads CASSLWTGNEQYF. In DNA form, the CDR3 reads TGTGCCAGCAGTTTATGGACAGGGAACGAGCAGTACTTC.

This rearrangement joins TRBV11-3 to TRBJ1-1; D not certain. Per the germline V gene, CDR1 is SGHNT and CDR2 is YENEEA. This CDR3 is 14 amino acids long. Deletions cut 5 bases from V and 3 bases from J, with 13 bases between. The CDR3, as DNA: TGTGCCAGCAGCCCCCGGGTGGGAGACACTGAAGCTTTCTTT. Translating gives CASSPRVGDTEAFF.

V is TRBV7-9 and J is TRBJ2-7; TRBD2 agrees at 7 bases. The CDR3 runs to 14 residues. V lost 5 bases and J lost 1; bases outside the gene matches: 5. Per the germline V gene, CDR1 is SEHNR and CDR2 is FQNEAQ (reference sequence). CDR3 amino acids: CASSPLAGSYEQYF. The DNA for the CDR3 is TGTGCCAGCAGCCCATTAGCGGGTTCCTACGAGCAGTACTTC. The whole variable domain, remainder taken from reference TRBV7-9 and TRBJ2-7, is DTGVSQNPRHKITKRGQNVTFRCDPISEHNRLYWYRQTLGQGPEFLTYFQNEAQLEKSRLLSDRFSAERPKGSFSTLEIQRTEQGDSAMYLCASSPLAGSYEQYFGPGTRLTVT.

The CDR3 region has the DNA TGTGCCAGCAGCAAAAAATCCCCAGCAGGGGGCTGTGAGACCCAGTACTTC. Amino acids: CASSKKSPAGGCETQYF. V and J are TRBV21-1 and TRBJ2-5; the table's D call TRBD1 went unverified against the DNA. TRBV21-1 is deemed a pseudogene. The CDR3 loop spans 17 amino acids.

The rearrangement links TRBV5-6 to TRBJ1-3, with a weak D call TRBD1 (6 bases). CDR1 and CDR2 from the germline V gene are SGHDT and YYEEEE. The CDR3 consists of 15 residues. V was trimmed by 4 bases and J by 4 bases, leaving 15 bases between them. CDR3 DNA sequence: TGTGCCAGCAGCGTACAGGGACTCGAGGGAAACACCATATATTTT. Amino acids: CASSVQGLEGNTIYF.

The chain recombines TRBV9 with TRBJ2-1; D might be TRBD2 (5 bases). This CDR3 is 15 amino acids long. The germline V and J ends were trimmed by 0 bases and 6 bases, with 13 bases remaining between them. Germline V lookup: CDR1 SGDLS, CDR2 YYNGEE. The CDR3 DNA follows: TGTGCCAGCAGCGTAGTTCACGGTGGAGGCAATGAGCAGTTCTTC. Protein product: CASSVVHGGGNEQFF.

The chain links TRBV9 to TRBJ1-2; perhaps TRBD1 as D (6 bases). The germline CDR1 and CDR2 sequences are SGDLS and YYNGEE. CDR3 length equals 16 residues. V shed 3 bases and J shed 4 bases, with 19 bases lying between them. CDR3 sequence (DNA): TGTGCCAGCAGCGCGATATCGGGGGCCCCCACCTATGGCTACACCTTC. Amino acids: CASSAISGAPTYGYTF. The full variable domain, its missing parts supplied by reference TRBV9 and TRBJ1-2, is DSGVTQTPKHLITATGQRVTLRCSPRSGDLSVYWYQQSLDQGLQFLIQYYNGEERAKGNILERFSAQQFPDLHSELNLSSLELGDSALYFCASSAISGAPTYGYTFGSGTRLTVV.

Written as DNA, the CDR3 is TGTGCCAGCAACTCCGGGTCCCACGGAGCCATATATTTT. Protein product: CASNSGSHGAIYF. The chain joins TRBV7-9 to TRBJ1-3; D gene unclear. CDR1 SEHNR and CDR2 FQNEAQ come from the germline V gene (reference sequence). The V end was cut by 7 bases, the J end by 11 bases, with 18 bases between. There are 13 residues in the CDR3.

The V call is TRBV4-3, the J call TRBJ2-1; D not certain. The CDR3 is 13 amino acids. Germline CDR1 and CDR2: LGHNA and YSLEER. V gave up 0 bases and J gave up 10 bases, with 10 bases separating them. Here the CDR3 DNA reads TGCGCCAGCAGCCAAGACCGTTCCCACGAGCAGTTCTTC. This gives the protein CASSQDRSHEQFF.